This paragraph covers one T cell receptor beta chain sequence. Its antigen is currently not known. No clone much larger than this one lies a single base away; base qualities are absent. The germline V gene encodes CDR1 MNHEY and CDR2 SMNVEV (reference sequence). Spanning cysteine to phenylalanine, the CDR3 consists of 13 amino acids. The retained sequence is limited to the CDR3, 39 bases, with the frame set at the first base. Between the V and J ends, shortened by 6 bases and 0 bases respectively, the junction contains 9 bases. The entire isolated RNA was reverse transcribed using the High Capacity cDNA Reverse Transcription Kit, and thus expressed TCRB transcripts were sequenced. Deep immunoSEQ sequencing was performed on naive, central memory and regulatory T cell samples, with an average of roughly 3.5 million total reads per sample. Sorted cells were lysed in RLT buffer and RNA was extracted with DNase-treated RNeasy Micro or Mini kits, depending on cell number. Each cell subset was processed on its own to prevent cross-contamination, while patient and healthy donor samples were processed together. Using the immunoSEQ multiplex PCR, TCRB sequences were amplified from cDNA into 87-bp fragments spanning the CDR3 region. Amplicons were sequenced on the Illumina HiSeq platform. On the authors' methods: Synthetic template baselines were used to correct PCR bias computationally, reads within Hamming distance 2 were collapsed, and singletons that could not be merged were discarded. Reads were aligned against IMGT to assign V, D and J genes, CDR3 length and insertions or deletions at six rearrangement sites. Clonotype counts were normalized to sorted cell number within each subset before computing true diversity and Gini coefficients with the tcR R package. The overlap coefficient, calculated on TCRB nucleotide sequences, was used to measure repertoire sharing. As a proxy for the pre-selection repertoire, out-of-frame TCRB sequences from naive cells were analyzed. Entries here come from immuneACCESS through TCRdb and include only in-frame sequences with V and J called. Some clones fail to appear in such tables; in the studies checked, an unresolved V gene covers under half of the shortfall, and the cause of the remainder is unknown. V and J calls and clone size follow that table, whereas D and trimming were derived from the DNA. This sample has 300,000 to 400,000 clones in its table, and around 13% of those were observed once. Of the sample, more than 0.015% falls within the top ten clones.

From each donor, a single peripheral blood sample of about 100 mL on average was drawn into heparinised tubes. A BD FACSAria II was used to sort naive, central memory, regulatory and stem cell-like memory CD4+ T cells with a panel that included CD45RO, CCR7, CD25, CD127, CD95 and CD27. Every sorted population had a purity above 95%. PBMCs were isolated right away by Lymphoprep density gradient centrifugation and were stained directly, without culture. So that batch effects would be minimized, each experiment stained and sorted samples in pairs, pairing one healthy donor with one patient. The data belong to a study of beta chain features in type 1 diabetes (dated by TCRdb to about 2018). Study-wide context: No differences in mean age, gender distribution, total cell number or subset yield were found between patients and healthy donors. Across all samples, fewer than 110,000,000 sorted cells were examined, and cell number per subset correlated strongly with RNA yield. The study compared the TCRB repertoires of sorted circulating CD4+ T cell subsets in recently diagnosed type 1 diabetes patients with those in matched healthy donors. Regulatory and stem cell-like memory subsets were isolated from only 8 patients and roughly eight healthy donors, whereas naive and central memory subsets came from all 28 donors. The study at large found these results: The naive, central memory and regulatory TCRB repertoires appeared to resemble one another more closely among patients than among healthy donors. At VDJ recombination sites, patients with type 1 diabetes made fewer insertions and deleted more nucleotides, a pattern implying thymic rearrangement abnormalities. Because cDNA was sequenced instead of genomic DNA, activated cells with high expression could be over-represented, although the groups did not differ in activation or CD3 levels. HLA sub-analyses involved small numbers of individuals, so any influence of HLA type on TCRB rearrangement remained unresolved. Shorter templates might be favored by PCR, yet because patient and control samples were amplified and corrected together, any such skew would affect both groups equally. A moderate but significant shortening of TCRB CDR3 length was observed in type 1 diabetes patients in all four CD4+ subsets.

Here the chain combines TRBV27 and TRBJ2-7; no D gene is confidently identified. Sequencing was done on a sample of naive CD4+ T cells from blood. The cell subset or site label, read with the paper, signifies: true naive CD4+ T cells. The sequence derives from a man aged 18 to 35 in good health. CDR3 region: CASRDTSSYEQYF. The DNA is TGTGCCAGCAGAGACACCAGCTCCTACGAGCAGTACTTC.